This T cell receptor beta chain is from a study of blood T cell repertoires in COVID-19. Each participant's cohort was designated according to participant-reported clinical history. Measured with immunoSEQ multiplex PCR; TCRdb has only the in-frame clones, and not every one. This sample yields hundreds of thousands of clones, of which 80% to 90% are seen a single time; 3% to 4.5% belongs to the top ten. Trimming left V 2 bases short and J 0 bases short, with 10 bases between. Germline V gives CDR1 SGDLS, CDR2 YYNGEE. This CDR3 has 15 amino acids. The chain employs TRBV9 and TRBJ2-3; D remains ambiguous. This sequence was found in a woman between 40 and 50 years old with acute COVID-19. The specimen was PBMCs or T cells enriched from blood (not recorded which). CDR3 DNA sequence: TGTGCCAGCAGCGTGAGAGCCACGAGCACAGATACGCAGTATTTT. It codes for CASSVRATSTDTQYF.